Below, 25 T cell receptor beta chains from the same sample are listed, as sequenced in a study of cytomegalovirus exposure and HLA in healthy donors. In the PCR, 60 Vbeta and 13 Jbeta primers were used. Some clones are missing from TCRdb's copy, which holds only in-frame ones; the method was immunoSEQ multiplex PCR. In the table there are some 140,000 clones, approximately 70% of which are singletons. The sample taken for sequencing was PBMCs. These receptors were taken from a woman aged 40 to 49 in good health and CMV-seronegative.

This sequence joins TRBV4-1 and TRBJ2-3, with no clear D. The ends were cut back, 3 bases at V and 2 bases at J, with 12 bases in the middle. Per the germline V gene, CDR1 is MGHRA and CDR2 is YSYEKL. The CDR3 is 15 residues long. CDR3 sequence (DNA): TGCGCCAGCAGCCAGTCCCCAGGCTCCACAGATACGCAGTATTTT. Its translation: CASSQSPGSTDTQYF.

This sequence joins TRBV5-1 and TRBJ2-2; 11 bases align to TRBD2. V was pared by 4 bases and J by 2 bases, with 4 bases of the junction left unmatched. The germline V gene encodes CDR1 SGHRS and CDR2 YFSETQ. The CDR3 runs 16 residues. CDR3 residues: CASSQLAGANTGELFF. CDR3 sequence (DNA): TGCGCCAGCAGCCAACTAGCGGGGGCTAACACCGGGGAGCTGTTTTTT.

The CDR3 nucleotides are TGTGCCAGCAGTTACTCAGACAGGGGCACAGATACGCAGTATTTT. It translates to CASSYSDRGTDTQYF. The chain recombines TRBV6-5 with TRBJ2-3; 7 positions agree with TRBD1. Germline trimming cut 0 bases from V and 1 base from J; bases unmatched to any gene: 1. Germline V gives CDR1 MNHEY, CDR2 SVGAGI. The CDR3 totals 15 residues.

Comments on this clone: A read error may produce the germline difference seen at one junction end. The gene calls are TRBV7-9 and TRBJ2-2; 7 nucleotides align to TRBD1. Germline V gives CDR1 SEHNR, CDR2 FQNEAQ (reference sequence). The length of the CDR3 is 14 residues. This chain's CDR3 is CSSSFEGATGELFF. In DNA, the CDR3 is TGTTCCAGCAGCTTTGAGGGGGCTACCGGGGAGCTGTTTTTT.

The chain couples TRBV6-1 to TRBJ1-1, with unresolved D. The germline CDR1 and CDR2 sequences are MNHNS and SASEGT. V was trimmed by 10 bases and J by 1 base, leaving 13 bases between them. This CDR3 is built from 13 residues. This CDR3 is CATQTARNTEAFF. The CDR3 nucleotides read TGTGCCACTCAAACCGCGCGGAACACTGAAGCTTTCTTT.

This chain links TRBV2 with TRBJ1-2; 10 bases line up with TRBD1. V lost 5 bases, J lost 0 bases, and 9 bases stayed unmatched. CDR1 is SNHLY, CDR2 FYNNEI, per germline. This CDR3 region has 17 residues. CDR3 sequence: CASSYLGQGFANYGYTF. CDR3 DNA: TGTGCCAGCAGTTACCTGGGACAGGGGTTTGCTAACTATGGCTACACCTTC.

In regard to this clone: Additional DNA sequences in this sample encode the identical CDR3. The chain employs TRBV9 and TRBJ1-5; tentative D call: TRBD1 (5 bases). The CDR3 runs 13 residues. Germline V lookup: CDR1 SGDLS, CDR2 YYNGEE. Trimming took 2 bases from V and 5 from J, leaving 8 bases between them. The CDR3 sequence: CASSVDSDQPQHF. DNA for the CDR3: TGTGCCAGCAGCGTCGACAGTGATCAGCCCCAGCATTTT. The full variable domain, rest sourced from reference TRBV9 and TRBJ1-5, is DSGVTQTPKHLITATGQRVTLRCSPRSGDLSVYWYQQSLDQGLQFLIQYYNGEERAKGNILERFSAQQFPDLHSELNLSSLELGDSALYFCASSVDSDQPQHFGDGTRLSIL.

The chain recombines TRBV2 with TRBJ2-3; perhaps TRBD1 as D (7 bases). V dropped 7 bases and J dropped 1 base, with 21 bases sitting between them. Germline V gene data show CDR1 as SNHLY and CDR2 as FYNNEI. This CDR3 contains 17 residues. The CDR3 DNA sequence: TGTGCCAGCACTAGAAGGCAGGGGGGACTTGGCACAGATACGCAGTATTTT. Translating gives CASTRRQGGLGTDTQYF. The full variable domain, completed using reference TRBV2 and TRBJ2-3, is EPEVTQTPSHQVTQMGQEVILRCVPISNHLYFYWYRQILGQKVEFLVSFYNNEISEKSEIFDDQFSVERPDGSNFTLKIRSTKLEDSAMYFCASTRRQGGLGTDTQYFGPGTRLTVL.

This chain's CDR3 is CASRSAGGGEETQYF. CDR3 coding DNA: TGTGCCAGCAGGAGTGCGGGGGGCGGGGAAGAGACCCAGTACTTC. The chain joins TRBV27 to TRBJ2-5; TRBD2 aligns across 8 bases. The CDR3 length is 15 residues. Germline CDR1 reads MNHEY; CDR2 reads SMNVEV (reference sequence). The trim removed 6 bases at V and 3 bases at J, leaving 9 bases unmatched.

This chain's CDR3 is CASSVEQTGALDVAEAFF. CDR3 DNA: TGTGCCAGCAGCGTAGAGCAGACAGGGGCCCTCGATGTAGCTGAAGCTTTCTTT. This chain connects TRBV9 to TRBJ1-1; TRBD1 aligns across 8 bases. This CDR3 contains 18 residues. Germline values: CDR1 SGDLS, CDR2 YYNGEE. The V and J ends lost 0 bases and 6 bases, in that order; junction bases with no gene match: 16. The full variable domain, in which reference TRBV9 and TRBJ1-1 provide the parts outside the CDR3, is DSGVTQTPKHLITATGQRVTLRCSPRSGDLSVYWYQQSLDQGLQFLIQYYNGEERAKGNILERFSAQQFPDLHSELNLSSLELGDSALYFCASSVEQTGALDVAEAFFGQGTRLTVV.

V usage is TRBV9 and J usage is TRBJ1-1; 7 positions agree with TRBD1. The V and J ends lost 3 bases and 1 base, in that order; junction bases with no gene match: 6. Germline V gene lookup returns CDR1 SGDLS and CDR2 YYNGEE. CDR3 size: 15 residues. CDR3 loop: CASSGRTGENTEAFF. The CDR3 region has the DNA TGTGCCAGCAGCGGAAGGACAGGAGAGAACACTGAAGCTTTCTTT.

This chain uses TRBV7-3 with TRBJ2-7; possible D gene TRBD2, 6 bases. The CDR3 runs to 16 residues. V was clipped by 1 base and J by 3 bases, with 16 bases between them. CDR1 and CDR2 from the germline V gene are SGHTA and FQGTGA. Here the CDR3 reads CASSLNGRGDIYEQYV. CDR3 nucleotide sequence: TGTGCCAGCAGCTTAAATGGACGCGGGGATATCTACGAGCAGTACGTC.

This chain links TRBV6-6 with TRBJ2-1; D gene unclear. This CDR3 comprises 14 residues. The ends were cut back, 1 base at V and 4 bases at J, with 8 bases in the middle. Looked up from germline, CDR1 is MNHNY and CDR2 is SVGAGI (reference sequence). The CDR3 nucleotides are TGTGCCAGCAGTTACTTTTCAGCGTACAATGAGCAGTTCTTC. Amino acids: CASSYFSAYNEQFF.

This clone was seen only a few times. One end of the junction is discordant with germline, which a read error may explain. The genes are TRBV6-1 and TRBJ1-1; no reliable D call. Germline assignment: CDR1 MNHNS and CDR2 SASEGT. The CDR3 covers 9 residues. CDR3 protein: CASGGGNKF. The CDR3 DNA follows: TGTGCCAGTGGTGGAGGGAATAAGTTT.

This clone has a handful of counts. The chain recombines TRBV5-4 with TRBJ2-7, with D possibly matching TRBD1 (6 bases). The V end lost 4 bases, the J end lost 7 bases, and 15 bases lay between the germline ends. The CDR3 runs 13 residues. The germline V gene has CDR1 SGHNT and CDR2 YYREEE (reference sequence). The CDR3 DNA sequence: TGTGCCAGCAGCCTGGGACAAGAAGGAGAGCAGTACTTC. It codes for CASSLGQEGEQYF.

The chain couples TRBV19 to TRBJ2-2, with D perhaps matching TRBD2 (5 bases). V lost 6 bases, J lost 3 bases, and 11 bases lay in between. The CDR3 runs to 14 residues. CDR1 is LNHDA, CDR2 SQIVND, per germline (reference sequence). This CDR3 reads CASRAGLYTGELFF. The CDR3, as DNA: TGTGCCAGTAGGGCAGGACTCTACACCGGGGAGCTGTTTTTT.

The chain couples TRBV5-6 to TRBJ2-5; 9 bases fit TRBD2. Germline CDR1 reads SGHDT; CDR2 reads YYEEEE. This CDR3 has 16 residues. Germline trimming cut 7 bases from V and 0 bases from J; bases unmatched to any gene: 10. CDR3 residues: CASGRGGHSNQETQYF. Written as DNA, the CDR3 is TGTGCCAGCGGGCGGGGGGGCCATTCAAACCAAGAGACCCAGTACTTC.

This clone has a handful of counts. V gene TRBV4-3 combines with J gene TRBJ1-2; D call uncertain. In germline, CDR1 is LGHNA, CDR2 YSLEER. The V gene lost 0 bases and the J gene lost 2 bases, with 7 bases spanning the gap. The CDR3 spans 14 residues. Here the CDR3 DNA reads TGCGCCAGCAGCCAAGAACTAGAAAACTATGGCTACACCTTC. It encodes CASSQELENYGYTF.

The J gene is TRBJ2-1, the V gene TRBV9, with 10 bases identical to TRBD2. V trimming: 1 base; J trimming: 4 bases; junction bases outside the gene matches: 8. This CDR3 is built from 17 residues. Germline CDR1 is SGDLS and CDR2 is YYNGEE. CDR3 nucleotides: TGTGCCAGCAGCGTAAAAGGAGATAGCGGGGGGTACAATGAGCAGTTCTTC. The encoded protein is CASSVKGDSGGYNEQFF.

Turning to this clone: The missing conserved phenylalanine or tryptophan at the end of this CDR3 makes a read error likely. The limits of the CDR3 on the DNA are not certain, so only TCRdb's listed CDR3 is given. The chain recombines TRBV14 with TRBJ1-1; the listed D gene, TRBD1, was not tested against the DNA. The CDR3 contains 10 residues when both ends are counted. From germline, CDR1 is SGHDN and CDR2 FVKESK. The CDR3 spells CASSHTGGIG.

The rearrangement joins TRBV5-4 to TRBJ2-1; 10 bases line up with TRBD1. Germline loops: CDR1 SGHNT, CDR2 YYREEE (reference sequence). This CDR3 is built from 15 residues. The V gene end was trimmed by 3 bases and the J gene end by 3 bases; junction bases not matched to a gene: 3. The CDR3 loop is CASSSRDRGYNEQFF. The CDR3 DNA reads TGTGCCAGCAGCTCCCGGGACAGGGGCTACAATGAGCAGTTCTTC.

DNA for the CDR3: TGTGCCGTCCCCGGCAGGGGAGATTCACCCCTCCACTTT. It translates to CAVPGRGDSPLHF. The V call is TRBV2, the J call TRBJ1-6; TRBD1 might be the D (6 bases). There are 13 residues in the CDR3. Trimming took 11 bases from V and 8 from J, leaving 16 bases between them. Per the germline V gene, CDR1 is SNHLY and CDR2 is FYNNEI. Full variable domain (rest looked up from reference TRBV2 and TRBJ1-6): EPEVTQTPSHQVTQMGQEVILRCVPISNHLYFYWYRQILGQKVEFLVSFYNNEISEKSEIFDDQFSVERPDGSNFTLKIRSTKLEDSAMYFCAVPGRGDSPLHFGNGTRLTVT.

The chain couples TRBV7-6 to TRBJ1-3; 8 nucleotides align to TRBD1. Trimming at V came to 2 bases and at J to 3 bases, leaving 6 bases not matched to a gene. The length of the CDR3 is 16 residues. Germline assignment: CDR1 SGHVS and CDR2 FNYEAQ. This CDR3 reads CASSLTAGGFGNTIYF. The CDR3, as DNA: TGTGCCAGCAGCTTAACGGCAGGGGGCTTTGGAAACACCATATATTTT. The entire variable domain, with the rest obtained from reference TRBV7-6 and TRBJ1-3, is as follows: GAGVSQSPRYKVTKRGQDVALRCDPISGHVSLYWYRQALGQGPEFLTYFNYEAQQDKSGLPNDRFSAERPEGSISTLTIQRTEQRDSAMYRCASSLTAGGFGNTIYFGEGSWLTVV.

The V call is TRBV6-5, the J call TRBJ1-2; D gene unclear. Germline V gene data show CDR1 as MNHEY and CDR2 as SVGAGI. V lost 3 bases to trimming and J lost 5 bases, with 10 bases between them. The CDR3 sequence is 13 residues long. CDR3 residues: CASSYGRSYGYTF. CDR3 in DNA: TGTGCCAGCAGTTATGGGAGATCGTATGGCTACACCTTC.

The genes are TRBV10-3 and TRBJ2-6; D unresolved. Germline CDR1 and CDR2: ENHRY and SYGVKD. The CDR3 has 15 residues. Trimming removed 3 bases at V and 0 bases at J, with 6 bases between. Here the CDR3 reads CAISDLLSGANVLTF. For the CDR3, the DNA is TGTGCCATCAGTGACCTTCTCTCTGGGGCCAACGTCCTGACTTTC.